This TCR beta chain was documented in a study of shared clonotypes between healthy human individuals. With 0 bases removed from V and 1 base from J, the gap between germline ends came to 6 bases. The CDR3 contains 13 residues. In germline, CDR1 is GTSNPN, CDR2 SVGIG (reference sequence). Profiling relied on immunoSEQ multiplex PCR, and the TCRdb table lists in-frame clones only, not all of them. The table has about 500,000 clones, more than 70% seen once; the top ten hold around 12%. This clone was found many times. This may be a read error, as it is one base from a much larger clone. Distinct nucleotide sequences in the sample also encode this CDR3.

The material sequenced was PBMCs. This receptor was identified in a woman between 40 and 50 years old in good health. Some clones in this sample may be carry-over from other donors' samples. V is TRBV30 and J is TRBJ1-1, with D uncertain. The CDR3 sequence: CAWSVGRNTEAFF. Here the CDR3 DNA reads TGTGCCTGGAGTGTTGGGAGGAACACTGAAGCTTTCTTT.